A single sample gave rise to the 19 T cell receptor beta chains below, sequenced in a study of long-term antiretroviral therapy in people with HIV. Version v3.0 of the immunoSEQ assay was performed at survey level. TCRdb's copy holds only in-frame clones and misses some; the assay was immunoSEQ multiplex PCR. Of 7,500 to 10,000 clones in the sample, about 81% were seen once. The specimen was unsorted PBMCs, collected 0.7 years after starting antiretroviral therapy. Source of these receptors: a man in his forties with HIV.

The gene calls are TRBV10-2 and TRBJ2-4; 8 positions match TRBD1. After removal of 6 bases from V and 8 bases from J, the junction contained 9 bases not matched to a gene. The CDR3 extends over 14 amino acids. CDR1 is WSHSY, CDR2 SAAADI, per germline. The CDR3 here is CASRTQGAFDIQYF. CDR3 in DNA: TGCGCCAGCAGGACCCAGGGGGCCTTTGACATTCAGTACTTC.

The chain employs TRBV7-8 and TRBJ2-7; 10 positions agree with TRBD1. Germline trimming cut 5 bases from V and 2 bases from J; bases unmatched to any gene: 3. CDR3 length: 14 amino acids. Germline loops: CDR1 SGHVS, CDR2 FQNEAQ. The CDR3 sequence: CASSPGTGAYEQYF. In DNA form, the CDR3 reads TGTGCCAGCAGCCCAGGGACAGGGGCCTACGAGCAGTACTTC.

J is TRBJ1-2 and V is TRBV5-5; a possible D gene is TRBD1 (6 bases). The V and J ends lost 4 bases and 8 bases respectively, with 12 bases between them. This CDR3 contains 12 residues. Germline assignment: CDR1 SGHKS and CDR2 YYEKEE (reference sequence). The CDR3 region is CASSMDSLGYTF. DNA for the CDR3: TGTGCCAGCAGCATGGACAGTTTAGGCTACACCTTC.

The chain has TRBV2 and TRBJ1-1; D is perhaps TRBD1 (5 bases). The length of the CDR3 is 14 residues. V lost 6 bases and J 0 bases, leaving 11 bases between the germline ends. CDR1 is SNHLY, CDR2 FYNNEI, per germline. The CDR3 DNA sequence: TGTGCCAGCAGGGTACAGGCCATGAACACTGAAGCTTTCTTT. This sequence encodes CASRVQAMNTEAFF.

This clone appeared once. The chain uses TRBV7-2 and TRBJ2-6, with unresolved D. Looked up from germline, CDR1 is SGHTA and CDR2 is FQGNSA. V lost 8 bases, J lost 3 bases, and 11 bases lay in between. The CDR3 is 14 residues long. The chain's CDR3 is CASGSLSGANVLTF. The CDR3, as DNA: TGTGCCAGCGGAAGTCTCAGTGGGGCCAACGTCCTGACTTTC. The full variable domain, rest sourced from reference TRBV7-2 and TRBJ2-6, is GAGVSQSPSNKVTEKGKDVELRCDPISGHTALYWYRQSLGQGLEFLIYFQGNSAPDKSGLPSDRFSAERTGGSVSTLTIQRTQQEDSAVYLCASGSLSGANVLTFGAGSRLTVL.

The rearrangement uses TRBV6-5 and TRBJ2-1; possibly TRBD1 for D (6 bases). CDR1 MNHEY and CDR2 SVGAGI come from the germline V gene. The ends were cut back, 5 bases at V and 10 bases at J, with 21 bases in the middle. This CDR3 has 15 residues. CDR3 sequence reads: CASSPTTGFLEEQFF. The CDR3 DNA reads TGTGCCAGCAGTCCGACTACAGGGTTTCTCGAGGAGCAGTTCTTC.

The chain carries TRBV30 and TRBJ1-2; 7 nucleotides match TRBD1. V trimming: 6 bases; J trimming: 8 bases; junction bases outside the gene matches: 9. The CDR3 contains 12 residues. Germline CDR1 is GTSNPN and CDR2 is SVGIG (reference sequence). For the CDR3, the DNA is TGTGCCTGCGCGACAGGGTTGATAGGCTACACCTTC. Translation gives CACATGLIGYTF. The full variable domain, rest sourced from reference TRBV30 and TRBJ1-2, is SQTIHQWPATLVQPVGSPLSLECTVEGTSNPNLYWYRQAAGRGLQLLFYSVGIGQISSEVPQNLSASRPQDRQFILSSKKLLLSDSGFYLCACATGLIGYTFGSGTRLTVV.

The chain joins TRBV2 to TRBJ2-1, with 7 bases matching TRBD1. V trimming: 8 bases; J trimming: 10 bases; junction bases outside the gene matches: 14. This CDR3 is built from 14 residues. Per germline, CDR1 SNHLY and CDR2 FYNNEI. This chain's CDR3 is CASPYWGQRPEQFF. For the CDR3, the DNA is TGTGCCAGCCCTTACTGGGGACAGCGACCGGAGCAGTTCTTC.

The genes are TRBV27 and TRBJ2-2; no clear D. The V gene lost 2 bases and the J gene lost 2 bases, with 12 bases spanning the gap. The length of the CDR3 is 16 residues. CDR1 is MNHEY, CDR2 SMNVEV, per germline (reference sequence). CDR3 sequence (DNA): TGTGCCAGCAGTTTACACGCGCGGATCAACACCGGGGAGCTGTTTTTT. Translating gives CASSLHARINTGELFF.

Written as DNA, the CDR3 is TGCGCCAGCCTGACTTCACAGGTTCCCGGGGAGCTGTTTTTT. Translating it yields CASLTSQVPGELFF. V usage is TRBV5-1 and J usage is TRBJ2-2; D perhaps matches TRBD1 (5 bases). With 7 bases removed from V and 6 bases from J, the gap between germline ends came to 16 bases. The germline CDR1 and CDR2 sequences are SGHRS and YFSETQ. There are 14 residues in the CDR3.

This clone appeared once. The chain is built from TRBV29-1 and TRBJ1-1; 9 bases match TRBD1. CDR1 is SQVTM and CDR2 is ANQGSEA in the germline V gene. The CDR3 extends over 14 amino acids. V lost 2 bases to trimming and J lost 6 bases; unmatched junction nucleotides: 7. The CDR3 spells CSVERRGQGPEAFF. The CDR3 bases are TGCAGCGTTGAACGTCGGGGACAGGGACCTGAAGCTTTCTTT. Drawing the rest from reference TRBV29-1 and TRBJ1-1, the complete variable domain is SAVISQKPSRDICQRGTSLTIQCQVDSQVTMMFWYRQQPGQSLTLIATANQGSEATYESGFVIDKFPISRPNLTFSTLTVSNMSPEDSSIYLCSVERRGQGPEAFFGQGTRLTVV.

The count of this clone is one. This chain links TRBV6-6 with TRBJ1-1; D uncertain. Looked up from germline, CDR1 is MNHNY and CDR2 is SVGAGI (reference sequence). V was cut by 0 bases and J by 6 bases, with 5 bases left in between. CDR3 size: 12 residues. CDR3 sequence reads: CASSYSLAEAFF. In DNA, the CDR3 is TGTGCCAGCAGTTACTCCTTAGCTGAAGCTTTCTTT.

In DNA, the CDR3 is TGTGCCAGCAGTCTGCGACAGGAGAACACAGATACGCAGTATTTT. It encodes CASSLRQENTDTQYF. This chain links TRBV6-5 with TRBJ2-3, with D possibly TRBD1 on 6 matching bases. V lost 5 bases, J lost 2 bases, and 14 bases lay in between. The CDR3 runs to 15 residues. Germline V gene sequence: CDR1 MNHEY, CDR2 SVGAGI.

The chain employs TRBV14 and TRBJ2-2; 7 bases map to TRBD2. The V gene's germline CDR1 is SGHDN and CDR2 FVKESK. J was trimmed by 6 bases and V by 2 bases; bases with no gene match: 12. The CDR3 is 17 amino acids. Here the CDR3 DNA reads TGTGCCAGCAGCCAAATTTCTTCTAGCGGACGGGCCGGGGAGCTGTTTTTT. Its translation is CASSQISSSGRAGELFF.

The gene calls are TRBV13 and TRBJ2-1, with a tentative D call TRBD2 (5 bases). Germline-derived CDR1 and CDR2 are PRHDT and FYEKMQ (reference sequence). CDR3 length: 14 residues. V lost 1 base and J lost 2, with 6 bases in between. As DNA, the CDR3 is TGTGCCAGCAGCTTAGTAGCGCCCTACAATGAGCAGTTCTTC. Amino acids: CASSLVAPYNEQFF.

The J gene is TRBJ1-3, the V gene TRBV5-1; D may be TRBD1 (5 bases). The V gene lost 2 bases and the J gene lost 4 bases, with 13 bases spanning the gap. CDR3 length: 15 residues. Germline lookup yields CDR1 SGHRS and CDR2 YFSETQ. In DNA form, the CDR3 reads TGCGCCAGCAGCTTCGAGGGGCTAAGAGGAAACACCATATATTTT. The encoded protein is CASSFEGLRGNTIYF.

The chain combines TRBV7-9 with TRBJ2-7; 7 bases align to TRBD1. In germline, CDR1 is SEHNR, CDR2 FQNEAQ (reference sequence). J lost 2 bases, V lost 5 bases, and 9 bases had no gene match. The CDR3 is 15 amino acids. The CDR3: CASSTPWDSPYEQYF. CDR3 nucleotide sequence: TGTGCCAGCAGCACCCCTTGGGACAGTCCCTACGAGCAGTACTTC.

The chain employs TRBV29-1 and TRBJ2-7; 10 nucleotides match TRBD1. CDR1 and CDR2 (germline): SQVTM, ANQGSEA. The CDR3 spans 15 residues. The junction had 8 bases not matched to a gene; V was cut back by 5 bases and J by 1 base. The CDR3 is CSVSYRDRGSYEQYF. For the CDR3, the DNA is TGCAGCGTTTCTTACCGGGACAGGGGTTCCTACGAGCAGTACTTC.

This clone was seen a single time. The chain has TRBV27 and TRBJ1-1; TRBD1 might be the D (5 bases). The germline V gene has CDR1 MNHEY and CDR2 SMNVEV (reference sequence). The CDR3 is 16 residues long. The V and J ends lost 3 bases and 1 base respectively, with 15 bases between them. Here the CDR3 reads CASSFAGRTWNTEAFF. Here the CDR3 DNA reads TGTGCCAGCAGTTTCGCAGGGAGGACCTGGAACACTGAAGCTTTCTTT.